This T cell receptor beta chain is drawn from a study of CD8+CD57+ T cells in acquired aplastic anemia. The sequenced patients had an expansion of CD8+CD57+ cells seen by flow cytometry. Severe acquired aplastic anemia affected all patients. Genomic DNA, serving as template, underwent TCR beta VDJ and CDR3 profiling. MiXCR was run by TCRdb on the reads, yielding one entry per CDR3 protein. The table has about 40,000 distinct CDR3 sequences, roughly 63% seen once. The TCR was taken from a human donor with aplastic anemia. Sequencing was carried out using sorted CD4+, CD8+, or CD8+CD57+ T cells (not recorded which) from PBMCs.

The CDR3 nucleotides read TGTGCCAGTAGTTTAGGGACAGCCGGGGAGCTGTTTTTT. Amino acid sequence: CASSLGTAGELFF. The V gene is TRBV19, the J gene TRBJ2-2; 7 positions agree with TRBD1. The J segment lost 6 bases and the V segment lost 5 bases, leaving 3 bases of the junction unmatched. The CDR3 has 13 amino acids. Germline values: CDR1 LNHDA, CDR2 SQIVND (reference sequence). Supplemented by reference TRBV19 and TRBJ2-2, the full variable domain reads DGGITQSPKYLFRKEGQNVTLSCEQNLNHDAMYWYRQDPGQGLRLIYYSQIVNDFQKGDIAEGYSVSREKKESFPLTVTSAQKNPTAFYLCASSLGTAGELFFGEGSRLTVL.